The 22 T cell receptor beta chains below come from one sample, sequenced in a study of OX40 agonist ivuxolimab in advanced cancers. TCRdb's table, derived via immunoSEQ multiplex PCR, lists solely in-frame clones and lacks some. In the table there are about 87,000 clones, approximately 87% of which are singletons. The sequencing used CD4+ or CD8+ T cells sorted from blood, collected in a trial of the OX40 agonist ivuxolimab. The source of these receptors is an adult with an advanced solid tumor such as melanoma, head and neck, liver or kidney cancer.

This chain joins TRBV7-2 and TRBJ1-6; D may be TRBD1 (5 bases). The CDR3 has 17 amino acids. V dropped 5 bases and J dropped 8 bases, with 22 bases sitting between them. Germline V gives CDR1 SGHTA, CDR2 FQGNSA. The CDR3 spells CASSRSGGTSGYSPLHF. CDR3 bases: TGTGCCAGCAGCCGGTCCGGTGGGACGTCCGGATATTCACCCCTCCACTTT.

V is TRBV7-2 and J is TRBJ1-6; D remains unclear. V was trimmed by 7 bases and J by 5 bases, leaving 12 bases between them. The germline CDR1 and CDR2 sequences are SGHTA and FQGNSA. This CDR3 has 14 residues. The CDR3, as DNA: TGTGCCAGCACCCTAGGGTCAGATAATTCACCCCTCCACTTT. It encodes CASTLGSDNSPLHF.

A remark on this clone: The junction departs from the called germline gene at one end, perhaps through a read error. The chain uses TRBV29-1 and TRBJ1-2; no clear D gene. CDR3 length: 12 residues. CDR1 is SQVTM, CDR2 ANQGSEA, per germline. CDR3 nucleotide sequence: TGCAGCGTGGTAAGGGCTAACTATGGCTACGCCTTC. Its translation is CSVVRANYGYAF.

The rearrangement uses TRBV6-1 and TRBJ2-7, with TRBD1 identical over 8 bases. The CDR3 is 15 residues long. Germline V gene lookup returns CDR1 MNHNS and CDR2 SASEGT. V dropped 6 bases and J dropped 0; count of bases not matched to a gene: 7. CDR3 residues: CASRLKDRVSYEQYF. CDR3 bases: TGTGCCAGCAGATTAAAGGACAGGGTCTCCTACGAGCAGTACTTC.

This clone has just a few counts. The chain joins TRBV5-6 to TRBJ1-6; D gene uncertain. This CDR3 spans 15 amino acids. The V end was cut by 0 bases, the J end by 7 bases, with 11 bases between. Germline values: CDR1 SGHDT, CDR2 YYEEEE. CDR3 nucleotide sequence: TGTGCCAGCAGCTTGGCGTTGGGGTCCAATTCACCCCTCCACTTT. Amino acids: CASSLALGSNSPLHF.

The chain combines TRBV7-3 with TRBJ2-3, with D perhaps matching TRBD2 (5 bases). Trimming cost V 4 bases and J 4 bases, with 9 bases left between them. The germline CDR1 and CDR2 sequences are SGHTA and FQGTGA. CDR3 size: 13 residues. CDR3 coding DNA: TGTGCCAGCAGCTCAATACTAGCAGATACGCAGTATTTT. Its protein product is CASSSILADTQYF.

The rearrangement links TRBV2 to TRBJ1-3; the D is unclear. This CDR3 spans 13 amino acids. In germline, CDR1 is SNHLY, CDR2 FYNNEI. V was shortened by 7 bases and J by 2 bases, with 9 bases between the two germline ends. The CDR3 coding sequence is TGTGCCAGCATCCGGGATGCTGGAAACACCATATATTTT. Translation: CASIRDAGNTIYF.

V is TRBV6-1 and J is TRBJ1-4; 8 positions agree with TRBD1. The CDR3 is 14 residues long. The V and J ends lost 7 bases and 7 bases, in that order; junction bases with no gene match: 8. Germline V gene data show CDR1 as MNHNS and CDR2 as SASEGT. CDR3 DNA sequence: TGTGCCAGCAATCCGGACAGGGAGAGTGAAAAACTGTTTTTT. The encoded protein is CASNPDRESEKLFF.

The gene calls are TRBV29-1 and TRBJ1-5, with 8 bases matching TRBD1. There are 14 residues in the CDR3. V gave up 4 bases and J gave up 4 bases; unmatched junction bases: 6. In germline, CDR1 is SQVTM, CDR2 ANQGSEA. In DNA form, the CDR3 reads TGCAGCGTTGCAGGGGGCTACGGGAATCAGCCCCAGCATTTT. It translates to CSVAGGYGNQPQHF.

The gene calls are TRBV5-4 and TRBJ2-7; possibly TRBD2 for D (6 bases). The V end was cut by 0 bases, the J end by 3 bases, with 13 bases between. The CDR3 extends over 15 amino acids. From germline, CDR1 is SGHNT and CDR2 YYREEE (reference sequence). Here the CDR3 DNA reads TGTGCCAGCAGCTTGGCCGGGGGAACATTCTACGAGCAGTACTTC. This codes for CASSLAGGTFYEQYF.

The chain joins TRBV5-8 to TRBJ2-3; D is undetermined. Germline CDR1 is SGHTS and CDR2 is YDEGEE. The CDR3 consists of 13 residues. V was trimmed by 0 bases and J by 2 bases, leaving 4 bases between them. Here the CDR3 reads CASSLGPTDTQYF. The CDR3 DNA sequence: TGTGCCAGCAGCTTGGGGCCCACAGATACGCAGTATTTT.

This chain links TRBV5-4 with TRBJ2-7; 7 nucleotides agree with TRBD1. CDR1 and CDR2 from the germline V gene are SGHNT and YYREEE (reference sequence). V dropped 0 bases and J dropped 3; count of bases not matched to a gene: 6. The CDR3 is made up of 15 amino acids. The CDR3: CASSLDPGGDYEQYF. DNA of the CDR3: TGTGCCAGCAGCTTGGACCCAGGGGGAGACTACGAGCAGTACTTC.

V gene TRBV27 combines with J gene TRBJ1-5; D possibly corresponds to TRBD1 (5 bases). There are 15 residues in the CDR3. V was shortened by 2 bases and J by 4 bases, with 12 bases between the two germline ends. Germline CDR1 reads MNHEY; CDR2 reads SMNVEV (reference sequence). The CDR3 sequence is CASSLESRANQPQHF. The CDR3 DNA sequence: TGTGCCAGCAGTTTAGAGAGCAGGGCGAATCAGCCCCAGCATTTT.

The J gene is TRBJ2-3, the V gene TRBV5-1, with TRBD2 matching 10 bases. CDR1 and CDR2 (germline): SGHRS, YFSETQ. Trimming at V came to 4 bases and at J to 4 bases, leaving 3 bases not matched to a gene. The CDR3 is 14 residues long. The DNA for the CDR3 is TGCGCCAGCAGCCCTGGACTAGCGGCAGATACGCAGTATTTT. Translation gives CASSPGLAADTQYF.

This sequence joins TRBV7-8 and TRBJ2-5, with D perhaps assigned TRBD1 or TRBD2 (5 bases each). Germline V gene sequence: CDR1 SGHVS, CDR2 FQNEAQ. The ends were cut back, 10 bases at V and 5 bases at J, with 11 bases in the middle. The CDR3 is made up of 11 amino acids. The CDR3 coding sequence is TGTGCCACAGGGACGAGGGAGACCCAGTACTTC. This encodes CATGTRETQYF.

The gene calls are TRBV5-4 and TRBJ2-5; possible D gene TRBD1, 5 bases. The length of the CDR3 is 15 residues. Per germline, CDR1 SGHNT and CDR2 YYREEE (reference sequence). With 4 bases removed from V and 0 bases from J, the gap between germline ends came to 13 bases. CDR3 DNA: TGTGCCAGCAGCCGTTGGGGCAGCCACCAAGAGACCCAGTACTTC. Translation: CASSRWGSHQETQYF.

This chain links TRBV29-1 with TRBJ1-1; D perhaps matches TRBD1 (5 bases). The V and J ends lost 6 bases and 5 bases respectively, with 16 bases between them. This CDR3 region has 13 residues. Germline V CDR1 and CDR2: SQVTM, ANQGSEA. CDR3: CSVSPGRATEAFF. The CDR3 DNA follows: TGCAGCGTATCCCCAGGGCGGGCAACTGAAGCTTTCTTT.

This sequence joins TRBV4-1 and TRBJ2-5; tentatively, D is TRBD1 or TRBD2 (5 bases each). Deletions cut 4 bases from V and 11 bases from J, with 17 bases between. The CDR3 consists of 13 residues. CDR1 and CDR2 from the germline V gene are MGHRA and YSYEKL. CDR3 sequence (DNA): TGCGCCAGCAGCCGAGAGGGGCACCCTCGGCAGTACTTC. It specifies CASSREGHPRQYF.

The chain combines TRBV7-2 with TRBJ2-5; 13 bases are shared with TRBD2. This CDR3 has 16 amino acids. The V gene's germline CDR1 is SGHTA and CDR2 FQGNSA. V lost 5 bases, J lost 2 bases, and 5 bases stayed unmatched. The CDR3 DNA sequence: TGTGCCAGCAGCCGGGGACTAGCGGGGAATCAAGAGACCCAGTACTTC. Amino acid sequence: CASSRGLAGNQETQYF.

The DNA for the CDR3 is TGTGCCAGCTCACCGGGCGGTAGGAACACCGGGGAGCTGTTTTTT. Translation gives CASSPGGRNTGELFF. The gene calls are TRBV18 and TRBJ2-2; no definite D call. Germline assignment: CDR1 KGHSH and CDR2 LQKENI. Trimming removed 3 bases from V and 1 base from J, with 9 bases in between. The CDR3 consists of 15 residues.

The gene calls are TRBV7-2 and TRBJ1-1; no definite D call. Germline CDR1 SGHTA, CDR2 FQGNSA. V gave up 2 bases and J gave up 1 base, with 5 bases separating them. This CDR3 has 13 amino acids. DNA for the CDR3: TGTGCCAGCAGCTTACAGGCGAACACTGAAGCTTTCTTT. Its translation is CASSLQANTEAFF.

The chain is built from TRBV5-1 and TRBJ2-5; D tentatively reads TRBD1 or TRBD2 (7 bases each). Between the trimmed V and J ends, which lost 4 bases and 2 bases, there was a span of 15 bases. Per the germline V gene, CDR1 is SGHRS and CDR2 is YFSETQ. The CDR3 is 15 amino acids. CDR3 sequence reads: CASSRQGGLQETQYF. The CDR3 region has the DNA TGCGCCAGCAGCAGACAGGGAGGGCTGCAAGAGACCCAGTACTTC. Based on the CDR3 plus reference TRBV5-1 and TRBJ2-5, the full variable domain is KAGVTQTPRYLIKTRGQQVTLSCSPISGHRSVSWYQQTPGQGLQFLFEYFSETQRNKGNFPGRFSGRQFSNSRSEMNVSTLELGDSALYLCASSRQGGLQETQYFGPGTRLLVL.